A single sample is the source of the 27 T cell receptor beta chains below, sequenced in a study of Ad26.COV2.S vaccination and SARS-CoV-2 variants. As to treatment: some 20 received Ad26.COV2.S at low or high dose, single or two shots; 5 received placebo; per-sample allocation not given. The investigators took samples on day 63 after the first vaccine or placebo injection. Generated by immunoSEQ multiplex PCR, the TCRdb table keeps only in-frame clones and is missing some. This repertoire shows 300,000 to 400,000 clones, roughly 84% found once; its top ten account for around 3.5%. The input for sequencing was peripheral blood, taken in a trial of Ad26.COV2.S vaccine versus placebo. The receptors were sampled from a person between 18 and 59 years old who received the Ad26.COV2.S COVID-19 vaccine or a placebo.

The chain links TRBV5-1 to TRBJ2-7; 7 bases are a match to TRBD1. The CDR3 runs to 14 residues. Germline CDR1 SGHRS, CDR2 YFSETQ. V trimming: 4 bases; J trimming: 5 bases; junction bases outside the gene matches: 9. The CDR3 region is CASSPTGPGHEQYF. CDR3 coding DNA: TGCGCCAGCAGCCCGACAGGGCCGGGACACGAGCAGTACTTC. Full variable domain (remainder filled in from reference TRBV5-1 and TRBJ2-7): KAGVTQTPRYLIKTRGQQVTLSCSPISGHRSVSWYQQTPGQGLQFLFEYFSETQRNKGNFPGRFSGRQFSNSRSEMNVSTLELGDSALYLCASSPTGPGHEQYFGPGTRLTVT.

This clone has only one observation. The gene calls are TRBV30 and TRBJ1-4; TRBD1 agrees at 7 bases. Trimming at V came to 3 bases and at J to 6 bases, leaving 4 bases not matched to a gene. Germline CDR1 is GTSNPN and CDR2 is SVGIG (reference sequence). This CDR3 contains 13 residues. The CDR3 DNA sequence: TGTGCCTGGAGCCCCGGGACAGATGAAAAACTGTTTTTT. This gives the protein CAWSPGTDEKLFF.

This chain joins TRBV7-6 and TRBJ1-6; TRBD1 aligns across 11 bases. Losses at the gene ends were 5 bases for V and 8 bases for J; bases not matched to a gene: 8. Germline CDR1 and CDR2: SGHVS and FNYEAQ. This CDR3 has 16 residues. The CDR3 reads CASSQGMGQGDSPLHF. CDR3 nucleotides: TGTGCCAGCAGCCAGGGGATGGGACAGGGGGATTCACCCCTCCACTTT.

The chain joins TRBV19 to TRBJ1-1, with D uncertain. Germline CDR1 and CDR2: LNHDA and SQIVND (reference sequence). The V end lost 4 bases, the J end lost 4 bases, and 10 bases lay between the germline ends. The CDR3 totals 13 residues. In nucleotides, the CDR3 is TGTGCCAGTAGTAGGGAGCGGGTCACTGAAGCTTTCTTT. Its translation: CASSRERVTEAFF.

The genes are TRBV5-6 and TRBJ1-5; TRBD1 is a possible D gene (5 bases). V was cut by 6 bases and J by 6 bases, with 16 bases left in between. This CDR3 spans 14 amino acids. Per germline, CDR1 SGHDT and CDR2 YYEEEE. Here the CDR3 DNA reads TGTGCCAGCACCACGGGGCCGGCGAGTCAGCCCCAGCATTTT. Protein product: CASTTGPASQPQHF.

The V gene is TRBV5-1, the J gene TRBJ2-7; tentative D call: TRBD2 (5 bases). V lost 4 bases and J 3 bases, leaving 14 bases between the germline ends. This CDR3 spans 14 amino acids. Germline CDR1 is SGHRS and CDR2 is YFSETQ. The CDR3 loop is CASSPNSGVYEQYF. CDR3 DNA sequence: TGCGCCAGCAGCCCCAACTCCGGGGTCTACGAGCAGTACTTC.

The J gene is TRBJ2-3, the V gene TRBV5-1, with D unresolved. The CDR3 has 16 residues. Trimming stripped 7 bases from V and 0 bases from J, with 18 bases between. CDR1 is SGHRS and CDR2 is YFSETQ in the germline V gene. CDR3 in amino acids: CASHSRPVSSTDTQYF. DNA of the CDR3: TGCGCCAGCCACTCCCGACCGGTCAGTAGCACAGATACGCAGTATTTT.

The chain recombines TRBV10-3 with TRBJ1-6; D is uncertain. The CDR3 loop spans 17 amino acids. The germline V gene encodes CDR1 ENHRY and CDR2 SYGVKD. Trimming removed 2 bases at V and 2 bases at J, with 13 bases between. The CDR3 DNA follows: TGTGCCATCAGTGAGGTTCATGTCGCAACCTATAATTCACCCCTCCACTTT. Protein: CAISEVHVATYNSPLHF.

The chain uses TRBV6-5 and TRBJ2-7; D gene uncertain. The V end was cut by 1 base, the J end by 5 bases, with 12 bases between. The CDR3 extends over 14 amino acids. In germline, CDR1 is MNHEY, CDR2 SVGAGI. DNA for the CDR3: TGTGCCAGCAGTTACTTCGCCCGGGCGAACGAGCAGTACTTC. Protein: CASSYFARANEQYF.

The chain employs TRBV7-2 and TRBJ2-3, with unresolved D. This CDR3 is 14 amino acids long. Germline V gives CDR1 SGHTA, CDR2 FQGNSA. V lost 6 bases and J 8 bases, leaving 18 bases between the germline ends. CDR3 bases: TGTGCCAGCAGTTATTCCGGGCCCCTCGGTACGCAGTATTTT. Protein: CASSYSGPLGTQYF.

The CDR3 is CASIKYEGTAGANVLTF. Here the CDR3 DNA reads TGTGCCAGCATCAAATACGAGGGAACCGCTGGGGCCAACGTCCTGACTTTC. V gene TRBV7-8 combines with J gene TRBJ2-6, with D possibly TRBD2 on 5 matching bases. The CDR3 covers 17 residues. V shed 7 bases and J shed 2 bases, with 18 bases lying between them. CDR1 and CDR2 (germline): SGHVS, FQNEAQ.

J is TRBJ2-5 and V is TRBV2, with 7 bases that match TRBD2. In germline, CDR1 is SNHLY, CDR2 FYNNEI. With V trimmed by 7 bases and J by 1 base, 6 bases remained unmatched. This CDR3 spans 14 amino acids. Here the CDR3 reads CASTKLAAQETQYF. The CDR3 coding sequence is TGTGCCAGCACGAAGCTAGCGGCCCAAGAGACCCAGTACTTC.

V gene TRBV30 combines with J gene TRBJ2-5; no clear D. This CDR3 comprises 14 residues. Deletions cut 5 bases from V and 0 bases from J, with 13 bases between. Germline lookup yields CDR1 GTSNPN and CDR2 SVGIG (reference sequence). The CDR3 DNA reads TGTGCCTGGGGGTCCGGACGGGACCAAGAGACCCAGTACTTC. Amino acid sequence: CAWGSGRDQETQYF.

This sequence joins TRBV13 and TRBJ2-7; 9 positions match TRBD2. J was trimmed by 2 bases and V by 3 bases; bases with no gene match: 5. Looked up from germline, CDR1 is PRHDT and CDR2 is FYEKMQ (reference sequence). The CDR3 runs to 15 residues. This CDR3 reads CASSFVSGGPYEQYF. The CDR3 DNA sequence: TGTGCCAGCAGCTTTGTTAGCGGGGGTCCCTACGAGCAGTACTTC.

The chain is built from TRBV6-5 and TRBJ2-1; the D gene could be TRBD1 or TRBD2 (5 bases each). The CDR3 is 12 amino acids. The V gene lost 8 bases and the J gene lost 6 bases, with 11 bases spanning the gap. Germline lookup yields CDR1 MNHEY and CDR2 SVGAGI. DNA for the CDR3: TGTGCCAGCGCTCGGGACCGCAATGAGCAGTTCTTC. It is translated as CASARDRNEQFF.

Note on this clone: At one end the junction does not follow the germline gene, possibly because of a read error. This rearrangement joins TRBV7-7 to TRBJ2-5; D gene ambiguous. The CDR3 is 14 amino acids. Germline V gene sequence: CDR1 SSHAT, CDR2 FNYEAQ (reference sequence). CDR3 sequence (DNA): TGTGCTAGCAGCTTAATGTCGACCGGTGGGTCCCAGTACTTC. It codes for CASSLMSTGGSQYF.

V and J are TRBV15 and TRBJ1-5; tentative D call: TRBD1 (6 bases). CDR1 and CDR2 (germline): LNHNV, YYDKDF (reference sequence). The CDR3 has 16 residues. The V end was cut by 0 bases, the J end by 1 base, with 10 bases between. The CDR3 spells CATSREGAGSNQPQHF. The CDR3 DNA reads TGTGCCACCAGCAGAGAGGGGGCGGGGAGCAATCAGCCCCAGCATTTT. Drawing the rest from reference TRBV15 and TRBJ1-5, the complete variable domain is DAMVIQNPRYQVTQFGKPVTLSCSQTLNHNVMYWYQQKSSQAPKLLFHYYDKDFNNEADTPDNFQSRRPNTSFCFLDIRSPGLGDTAMYLCATSREGAGSNQPQHFGDGTRLSIL.

The chain is built from TRBV7-2 and TRBJ2-7, with TRBD1 as a possible D gene (7 bases). V lost 6 bases, J lost 2 bases, and 11 bases lay in between. This CDR3 is built from 13 residues. Germline-derived CDR1 and CDR2 are SGHTA and FQGNSA. In nucleotides, the CDR3 is TGTGCCAGCAGGGAGGGGGCGACCTACGAGCAGTACTTC. It specifies CASREGATYEQYF. Supplemented by reference TRBV7-2 and TRBJ2-7, the full variable domain reads GAGVSQSPSNKVTEKGKDVELRCDPISGHTALYWYRQSLGQGLEFLIYFQGNSAPDKSGLPSDRFSAERTGGSVSTLTIQRTQQEDSAVYLCASREGATYEQYFGPGTRLTVT.

This clone came up a few times. This chain joins TRBV7-9 and TRBJ1-6; unclear D gene. Germline V gene lookup returns CDR1 SEHNR and CDR2 FQNEAQ (reference sequence). Between the trimmed V and J ends, which lost 5 bases and 0 bases, there was a span of 14 bases. The CDR3 loop spans 17 amino acids. The CDR3 spells CASSPRVGSSYNSPLHF. The DNA of the CDR3 is TGTGCCAGCAGCCCTAGGGTCGGGAGCTCCTATAATTCACCCCTCCACTTT.

V gene TRBV7-6 combines with J gene TRBJ1-1, with D possibly being TRBD1 (5 bases). Germline V gene lookup returns CDR1 SGHVS and CDR2 FNYEAQ. Trimming pared 0 bases from V and 3 bases from J, leaving 8 bases between. The CDR3 is 14 residues long. As DNA, the CDR3 is TGTGCCAGCAGCTTAGCCCCGGGGGACACTGAAGCTTTCTTT. It codes for CASSLAPGDTEAFF.

The chain has TRBV6-5 and TRBJ1-2; D possibly corresponds to TRBD1 (5 bases). Germline assignment: CDR1 MNHEY and CDR2 SVGAGI. The CDR3 has 16 residues. Trimming shortened V by 4 bases and J by 4 bases, and 19 bases separated the two germline ends. Written as DNA, the CDR3 is TGTGCCAGCAGTTTGCGGACATCAACTTCTAGCTATGGCTACACCTTC. Protein product: CASSLRTSTSSYGYTF.

The V call is TRBV5-4, the J call TRBJ1-1, with 8 nucleotides matching TRBD1. The germline gives CDR1 SGHNT, CDR2 YYREEE (reference sequence). The V gene end was trimmed by 3 bases and the J gene end by 2 bases; junction bases not matched to a gene: 6. This CDR3 spans 15 amino acids. CDR3 protein: CASSYRDRKNTEAFF. The CDR3 DNA reads as TGTGCCAGCAGCTACCGGGACAGGAAAAACACTGAAGCTTTCTTT. The whole variable domain, remainder taken from reference TRBV5-4 and TRBJ1-1, is ETGVTQSPTHLIKTRGQQVTLRCSSQSGHNTVSWYQQALGQGPQFIFQYYREEENGRGNFPPRFSGLQFPNYSSELNVNALELDDSALYLCASSYRDRKNTEAFFGQGTRLTVV.

The rearrangement joins TRBV9 to TRBJ2-3, with D possibly being TRBD1 (6 bases). The CDR3 contains 14 residues. V was trimmed by 4 bases and J by 1 base, leaving 10 bases between them. Germline V CDR1 and CDR2: SGDLS, YYNGEE. This CDR3 reads CASSPRTGTDTQYF. CDR3 DNA: TGTGCCAGCAGCCCCCGGACAGGCACAGATACGCAGTATTTT.

This clone was observed once. The chain carries TRBV4-2 and TRBJ2-5, with D hard to call. The CDR3 is made up of 13 amino acids. CDR1 and CDR2 (germline): LGHNA, YNFKEQ. V was clipped by 3 bases and J by 5 bases, with 10 bases between them. The CDR3 reads CASSQLRWETQYF. The CDR3 DNA follows: TGTGCCAGCAGCCAGCTACGATGGGAGACCCAGTACTTC.

In DNA form, the CDR3 reads TGTGCCAGCAGTTACTCCAGGGGTGGCAATCAGCCCCAGCATTTT. Translating it yields CASSYSRGGNQPQHF. The genes are TRBV6-6 and TRBJ1-5; TRBD1 is a possible D gene (6 bases). With 0 bases removed from V and 2 bases from J, the gap between germline ends came to 8 bases. CDR1 and CDR2 from the germline V gene are MNHNY and SVGAGI (reference sequence). The CDR3 has 15 amino acids.

CDR3 sequence: CASSPRGADGTQYF. In DNA, the CDR3 is TGTGCCAGCTCACCACGGGGAGCCGATGGGACCCAGTACTTC. The J gene is TRBJ2-5, the V gene TRBV18; possible D gene TRBD2, 5 bases. V gave up 1 base and J gave up 7 bases, with 13 bases separating them. Per germline, CDR1 KGHSH and CDR2 LQKENI. The CDR3 has 14 residues.

The chain employs TRBV19 and TRBJ1-6, with a weak D call TRBD1 (5 bases). V was cut by 9 bases and J by 7 bases, with 19 bases left in between. The CDR3 totals 15 residues. From germline, CDR1 is LNHDA and CDR2 SQIVND (reference sequence). Here the CDR3 DNA reads TGTGCCAGACGAATACAGGCGGACCCAAATTCACCCCTCCACTTT. It codes for CARRIQADPNSPLHF.